The TCR beta chain described here comes from a study of T cells after yellow fever vaccination. Turning to the study itself: Libraries from low-cell-number fractions were prepared with the SMART-Seq v4 Ultra Low Input RNA kit.

This clonotype has just a few counts. In TCRdb, the 5' RACE reads were re-called with MiXCR into one record per CDR3 protein. The repertoire consists of 300,000 or so distinct CDR3 sequences, with approximately 7% occurring once and the leading ten covering 15% to 20%. The source material was PBMCs, sampled approximately 47 days after the first yellow fever vaccination. This clonotype was sampled from a man between 18 and 29 years old who received the YFV17D yellow fever vaccine.

The CDR3 DNA reads as TGCAGCGTTGATTTGGGGGCGAACACTGAAGCTTTCTTT. Its protein product is CSVDLGANTEAFF. The chain uses TRBV29-1 and TRBJ1-1, with a weak D call TRBD1 (6 bases). The CDR3 extends over 13 amino acids. The germline V gene has CDR1 SQVTM and CDR2 ANQGSEA. V lost 3 bases to trimming and J lost 1 base, with 9 bases between them.